The 8 T cell receptor beta chains in this list originate from one sample, sequenced in a study of neoadjuvant anti-PD-1 for oral cavity cancer. Time point denoted: after neoadjuvant nivolumab, at surgical resection. The table came from immunoSEQ multiplex PCR; TCRdb's copy has only in-frame clones and leaves some out. The sample yields 14,000 or so clones, roughly 70% seen once. The sample here was PBMCs, taken after nivolumab (anti-PD-1) treatment. The receptor set was obtained from a person aged 35-80 years with oral cavity squamous cell carcinoma.

This clone is a singleton in its sample. The chain employs TRBV27 and TRBJ1-1; D uncertain. The CDR3 is 15 residues long. V lost 2 bases and J lost 2, with 12 bases in between. Germline values: CDR1 MNHEY, CDR2 SMNVEV (reference sequence). The DNA of the CDR3 is TGTGCCAGCAGTTTAATCCCCTCAGGAAACACTGAAGCTTTCTTT. It is translated as CASSLIPSGNTEAFF.

This clone was counted once. A junction end diverges from the germline sequence, so it may reflect a read error. The chain has TRBV7-7 and TRBJ2-1; D is possibly TRBD1 (6 bases). This CDR3 contains 14 residues. Germline-derived CDR1 and CDR2 are SSHAT and FNYEAQ (reference sequence). DNA of the CDR3: TGTGCTAGCAGCTTAGGGGGACCATACAATGAGCAGTTCTTC. This codes for CASSLGGPYNEQFF. Combining the CDR3 with reference TRBV7-7 and TRBJ2-1 gives the whole variable domain GAGVSQSPRYKVTKRGQDVTLRCDPISSHATLYWYQQALGQGPEFLTYFNYEAQPDKSGLPSDRFSAERPEGSISTLTIQRTEQRDSAMYRCASSLGGPYNEQFFGPGTRLTVL.

This rearrangement joins TRBV7-8 to TRBJ2-2; TRBD2 matches 9 bases. The CDR3 runs to 17 residues. Germline CDR1 and CDR2: SGHVS and FQNEAQ. V lost 1 base, J lost 2 bases, and 5 bases stayed unmatched. DNA of the CDR3: TGTGCCAGCAGCTTAGGGCTAGCGGGACTCAACACCGGGGAGCTGTTTTTT. This sequence encodes CASSLGLAGLNTGELFF.

The chain uses TRBV9 and TRBJ1-4; 8 nucleotides match TRBD1. Germline-derived CDR1 and CDR2 are SGDLS and YYNGEE. The CDR3 totals 15 residues. The V gene end was trimmed by 3 bases and the J gene end by 7 bases; junction bases not matched to a gene: 8. CDR3 sequence reads: CASSAQGAGSEKLFF. In DNA, the CDR3 is TGTGCCAGCAGCGCCCAGGGGGCGGGCAGTGAAAAACTGTTTTTT.

This clone was counted only a few times. This chain connects TRBV7-9 to TRBJ1-1, with 10 bases that match TRBD1. V trimming: 0 bases; J trimming: 11 bases; junction bases outside the gene matches: 3. The CDR3 has 13 amino acids. Germline assignment: CDR1 SEHNR and CDR2 FQNEAQ (reference sequence). This CDR3 reads CASSLAGQGVAFF. CDR3 in DNA: TGTGCCAGCAGCTTAGCCGGACAGGGGGTGGCTTTCTTT.

This clone was counted a single time. V usage is TRBV11-2 and J usage is TRBJ2-2; 11 nucleotides agree with TRBD2. V shed 5 bases, J shed 5 bases, and the junction held 7 bases outside the gene matches. The CDR3 is made up of 16 amino acids. Per the germline V gene, CDR1 is SGHAT and CDR2 is FQNNGV. CDR3 DNA: TGTGCCAGCAGCATAGCGGGAGGGCCCTCGACCGGGGAGCTGTTTTTT. Its protein product is CASSIAGGPSTGELFF.

V usage is TRBV9 and J usage is TRBJ1-3, with no clear D. From germline, CDR1 is SGDLS and CDR2 YYNGEE. V was clipped by 0 bases and J by 3 bases, with 10 bases between them. The CDR3 contains 15 residues. CDR3 in DNA: TGTGCCAGCAGCGTAGATACGGGGAATGGAAACACCATATATTTT. Translation gives CASSVDTGNGNTIYF.

The V call is TRBV2, the J call TRBJ2-5; tentative D call: TRBD1 (5 bases). CDR1 and CDR2 from the germline V gene are SNHLY and FYNNEI. The CDR3 is 14 residues long. Trimming pared 1 base from V and 3 bases from J, leaving 9 bases between. CDR3 region: CASSEVAGKETQYF. Written as DNA, the CDR3 is TGTGCCAGCAGTGAAGTGGCAGGGAAAGAGACCCAGTACTTC.